These T cell receptor beta chains were read from a single sample in a study of CXCR3-negative and CXCR3-positive naive CD8 T cells. Following a re-call of the 5' RACE reads, TCRdb has one entry per CDR3 protein and lacks DNA. Its clone listing holds some 130,000 distinct CDR3 sequences. Sequencing used naive CXCR3- CD8+ T cells from blood. These receptors all stem from a human donor in good health. Some clones in this sample may be carry-over from other donors' samples. Each CDR3 is given with its conserved first and last residue. Fields, in order: V gene, J gene, CDR3 protein.

TRBV7-2,TRBJ2-3,CASSPEGERSTDTQYF
TRBV29-1,TRBJ2-2,CSVEDGRGPTGELFF
TRBV28,TRBJ1-5,CASTILANQPQHF
TRBV29-1,TRBJ2-1,CSVEEGAGNEQFF
TRBV7-9,TRBJ1-4,CASSREDRIPEKLFF
TRBV20-1,TRBJ2-7,CSARWTSDYEQYF
TRBV12-3/TRBV12-4,TRBJ2-3,CASSSGTSGSLDTQYF
TRBV2,TRBJ1-5,CAIRPGDQPQHF
TRBV28,TRBJ1-2,CASSFGRASYGYTF
TRBV29-1,TRBJ2-7,CSVVLPGTVSYEQYF
TRBV29-1,TRBJ2-2,CSGRVFTGELFF
TRBV20-1,TRBJ1-5,CSVTTPGTDYQPQHF
TRBV28,TRBJ2-7,CASSHPGTGYEQYF
TRBV7-3,TRBJ1-1,CASSLNPGFAEAFF
TRBV4-1,TRBJ1-5,CASSPLGVMGNQPQHF
TRBV5-4,TRBJ2-1,CASSLGEYNEQFF
TRBV7-9,TRBJ2-7,CASSHRDKIYEQYF
TRBV11-1,TRBJ1-1,CASTRQGDTEAFF
TRBV28,TRBJ1-1,CASNQYRGTEAFF
TRBV12-3/TRBV12-4,TRBJ2-1,CASSFRVAGGPGGEQFF